The sequence of this T cell receptor (beta chain) was determined in a study of control samples from healthy donors and cancer patients. The CDR3 is 13 amino acids. V shed 6 bases and J shed 0 bases, with 8 bases lying between them. Germline V gives CDR1 LNHDA, CDR2 SQIVND (reference sequence). Using immunoSEQ multiplex PCR, the repertoire was profiled, and TCRdb retains in-frame clones only, with some absent. The table records thousands of clones, roughly 85% of them present only once. The chain combines TRBV19 with TRBJ1-1; D is undetermined. Sequences were obtained from PBMCs. This TCR was recovered from a man between 65 and 80 years old with lung cancer. In DNA form, the CDR3 reads TGTGCCAGTAGGGTCAAGATGAACACTGAAGCTTTCTTT. This encodes CASRVKMNTEAFF.